One sample yielded the 5 T cell receptor beta chains listed below, sequenced in a study of regulatory T cells in long-lasting Graves disease. Through Arm-PCR of CDR3 regions and iRepertoire HTBI primers, TCR beta libraries were built. Via MiXCR, TCRdb re-called the multiplex PCR reads, giving one row per CDR3 protein. The sample lists 300,000 to 500,000 distinct CDR3 sequences, roughly 20% occurring once. Time point here: persistent/refractory GD, antithyroid drugs over 5 years with positive TRAb. The TCR library was made from RNA that had been extracted from PBMCs in TRIzol. The source material was peripheral blood mononuclear cells (PBMCs), sampled when the disease was refractory, from a patient treated with antithyroid drugs. The receptor set was obtained from a female donor with Graves disease.

This clonotype was detected many times. This sequence joins TRBV27 and TRBJ2-7, with 14 positions matching TRBD2. After removal of 3 bases from V and 3 bases from J, the junction contained 7 bases not matched to a gene. Germline CDR1 MNHEY, CDR2 SMNVEV (reference sequence). The CDR3 sequence is 17 residues long. CDR3 residues: CASSFGTSGSTNYEQYF. In DNA form, the CDR3 reads TGTGCCAGCAGTTTCGGGACTAGCGGGAGTACAAACTACGAGCAGTACTTC.

Ten or more counts support this clonotype. V usage is TRBV12-3 or TRBV12-4 and J usage is TRBJ2-4; TRBD2 might be the D (5 bases). Trimming took 3 bases from V and 2 from J, leaving 8 bases between them. This CDR3 has 14 residues. In DNA, the CDR3 is TGTGCCAGCAGTTTTGGAGGACCCAAAAACATTCAGTACTTC. This gives the protein CASSFGGPKNIQYF.

This clonotype appeared many times. This chain uses TRBV28 with TRBJ1-2, with 9 bases lining up with TRBD1. Germline V gene sequence: CDR1 MDHEN, CDR2 SYDVKM. The CDR3 totals 15 residues. V shed 6 bases and J 4 bases; nucleotides not matched to a gene: 9. The CDR3 loop is CASSSGTGLPYGYTF. DNA of the CDR3: TGTGCCAGCAGCTCCGGGACAGGGCTACCCTATGGCTACACCTTC.

The chain recombines TRBV6-1 with TRBJ2-7; D gene unclear. CDR1 is MNHNS and CDR2 is SASEGT in the germline V gene. This CDR3 has 13 amino acids. V lost 5 bases to trimming and J lost 2 bases, with 10 bases between them. CDR3 residues: CASSPSETYEQYF. CDR3 bases: TGTGCCAGCAGTCCCAGCGAGACCTACGAGCAGTACTTC.

The chain recombines TRBV12-3 or TRBV12-4 with TRBJ2-2; D is unclear. V shed 2 bases and J shed 7 bases, with 8 bases lying between them. CDR3 size: 13 residues. CDR3 protein: CASSLIPGGELFF. CDR3 nucleotide sequence: TGTGCCAGCAGTTTAATCCCGGGCGGGGAGCTGTTTTTT.